This T cell receptor (beta chain) was observed in a study of regulatory dendritic cells for organ transplantation. Study outcomes and limitations: Mature dendritic cells appeared to drive more memory CD8+ clonal expansion than regulatory ones. Memory CD8+ T cells were the most oligoclonal; naive cells were highly diverse.

Memory T cells were CD45RO+, naive were CD45RA+, sorted by FACS. The germline gives CDR1 MRHNA, CDR2 SNTAGT. The V segment lost 5 bases and the J segment 6 bases; nucleotides outside the gene matches: 7. This CDR3 region has 14 residues. A remark on this clone: The target antigen is unknown.

The data were produced by immunoSEQ multiplex PCR, yet TCRdb's version contains in-frame clones alone and is incomplete. The sample carries 11,000 or so clones, just over 70% recorded once. This chain links TRBV6-4 with TRBJ2-1; 7 bases fit TRBD1. The sequencing sample was made of memory CD8+ T cells from blood. Subset of the sample: CD45RO+ memory T cells. This TCR was sampled from a human donor in good health. In DNA form, the CDR3 reads TGTGCCAGCAGTTCGACAGGGTCCACCAATGAGCAGTTCTTC. Protein product: CASSSTGSTNEQFF.